This T cell receptor beta chain appears in the sequencing data of a study of T cells expressing NK-cell markers. Reanalyzing the 5' RACE reads, TCRdb keeps one entry per CDR3 protein, without DNA. The sample includes about 260,000 distinct CDR3 sequences. The CDR3 is made up of 15 amino acids. Germline V CDR1 and CDR2: SGHTA, FQGNSA. This clonotype originated in a woman aged 18 to 75 in good health. Specimen: blood T cells: a sorted CD56 or NKG2C T cell subset, CD4+ or CD8+ T cells, or bulk PBMC T cells (not recorded which). V gene TRBV7-2 combines with J gene TRBJ1-1. The CDR3 spells CASSLQRAASTEAFF.